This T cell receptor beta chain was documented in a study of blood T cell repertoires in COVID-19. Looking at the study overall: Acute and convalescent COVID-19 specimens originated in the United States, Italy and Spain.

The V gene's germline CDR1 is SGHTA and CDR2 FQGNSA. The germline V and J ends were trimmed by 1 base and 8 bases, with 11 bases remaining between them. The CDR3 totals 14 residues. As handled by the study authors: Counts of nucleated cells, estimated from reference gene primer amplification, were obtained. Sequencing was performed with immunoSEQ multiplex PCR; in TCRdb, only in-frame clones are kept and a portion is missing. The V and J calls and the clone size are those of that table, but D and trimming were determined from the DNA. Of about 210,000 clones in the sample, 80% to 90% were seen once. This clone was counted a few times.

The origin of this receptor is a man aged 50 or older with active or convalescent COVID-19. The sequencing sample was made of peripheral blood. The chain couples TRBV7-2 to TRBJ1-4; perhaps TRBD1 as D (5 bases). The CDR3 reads CASSLEDMKEKLFF. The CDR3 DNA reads TGTGCCAGCAGCTTAGAGGACATGAAGGAAAAACTGTTTTTT.